The clone carrying this TCR beta chain occurred a few times. The antigen remains undetermined. CDR3 length equals 15 residues. CDR1 and CDR2 (germline): SGHDT, YYEEEE. V shed 3 bases and J 9 bases; nucleotides not matched to a gene: 9. This sample was included in a study of T cell repertoires in cytomegalovirus infection. The wider study: Shared public TCR beta signatures pointed to both CMV infection and a matching HLA type. Broader study findings: CMV carriers having the relevant HLA were flagged by cumulative public TCR beta family frequency. HLA-C-restricted CMV-specific TCR beta clonotypes prevailed in the ex vivo response.

Using its own MiXCR run on the reads, TCRdb lists one record per CDR3 protein. The sample contains fewer than 400,000 distinct CDR3 sequences, around 18% of which appear only once. This chain joins TRBV5-6 and TRBJ2-1, with 10 bases that match TRBD2. The origin of this receptor is a human donor in good health (CMV status not recorded). Some clones in this sample may be carry-over from other donors' samples. Specimen: PBMCs. Here the CDR3 DNA reads TGTGCCAGCAGCTCCCTAGCGGGAGACTTTCGTGAGCAGTTCTTC. Its translation is CASSSLAGDFREQFF.